The rows below give T cell receptor beta chains drawn from one sample of a study of shared clonotypes between healthy human individuals. Method: immunoSEQ multiplex PCR; TCRdb's copy keeps in-frame clones and lacks some. The sample has millions of clones; more than 90% are singletons. Sequenced input: naive CD4+ T cells sorted from blood. Source of these receptors: a man in his late teens or twenties in good health. Both conserved end residues are trimmed from each CDR3. Size is omitted from some rows. Given values are once, few, many or a class for expanded clones.

>-|TRBV5-1
ASSLGSSGRGGETQY
>-|TRBV27
ASSSRTGPFEEKLF
>-|TRBV23-1
ASILGTGDT
>-|TRBV10-3
AISELPQTNSPLH
>-|TRBV19
ASSIGRDPSYEQY
>-|TRBV5-1
ASSLYDEQY
>-|TRBV5-1
ASSLGGKAEAF
>-|TRBV5-1
ASSSQGYNEQF
>-|TRBV6-5
ASSYSGGQETQY
>-|TRBV5-1
ASSLDPLSYEQY
>-|TRBV20-1
SAPRTDTQY
>-|TRBV18
ASSTLNTEAF
>-|TRBV18
ASSPRTERLNTEAF
>-|TRBV19
ATTPGQGTYEQY
>-|TRBV2
ASSEGVASVQETQY
>-|TRBV6-1
ASRGYEQY
>-|TRBV23-1
ASRGHYYEQY
>-|TRBV27
ASSPLGWREGGYT
>-|TRBV2
ASSERFTDTQY
>-|TRBV18
ASSPPFLGGGDTQY
>-|TRBV30
AWRVVSQGGTDTQY
>once|TRBV30
ASKTGTQATNEKLF
>-|TRBV29-1
SVETRGGLYGYT
>-|TRBV7-2
ASRGGNTGELF
>once|TRBV28
ASSLYGRDSGNTIY
>-|TRBV27
ASRDRAFNYGYT
>-|TRBV5-4
ASSLVGQGYEQY
>-|TRBV5-1
ASSERPGGADTQY
>-|TRBV6-4
ASSQQISQPQH
>-|TRBV4-1
ASSQGLGEGVSTEAF
>-|TRBV6-5
ASRRGQGAASPLH
>-|TRBV5-6
ASSLLGPEGTDTQY
>-|TRBV18
ASSPGQGAKHEQY
>few|TRBV28
ASRGGQPQH
>-|TRBV28
ASSDLRGKGEQF
>-|TRBV7-2
ASSLSWDPTYEQY
>-|TRBV27
ASSLSARQGFFTDTQY
>-|TRBV7-9
ASSSQGVGNQPQH
>-|TRBV7-8
ASSLALGLAGGPYEQY
>-|TRBV5-1
ASSLLYSEVNSPLH
>-|TRBV6-4
ASSALAGSYNEQF
>-|TRBV7-3
ASSLRDPLVAGELF
>-|TRBV5-4
ASSLAGGLETQY
>-|TRBV5-1
ASSSSPGLAGANEQF
>-|TRBV9
ASSVATPRTKSYEQY
>-|TRBV7-2
ASSLTRVNTEAF
>-|TRBV4-3
ASSQDPEQGVGETQY
>-|TRBV5-1
ASSLGGQSFDNYGYT
>-|TRBV19
ASSKTGGYEQF
>-|TRBV19
ASSISRVPEQF
>once|TRBV2
ASSEEVGVRDEQF
>-|TRBV2
ASRATSTDTQY
>-|TRBV10-3
AIREDRVNGYT
>-|TRBV5-1
ASSLGGFPDTQY
>once|TRBV6-5
ASSYSTNTDTQY